This T cell receptor beta chain stems from a study of graft-versus-host responses after intestinal transplantation. The study's findings and limits: GvH clones detected in recipient marrow included some appearing first in ileum or blood.

J was trimmed by 0 bases and V by 4 bases; bases with no gene match: 5. The CDR3 spans 16 residues. Germline V gene sequence: CDR1 LNHDA, CDR2 SQIVND (reference sequence). Concerning this clone: Its antigen is currently unknown.

The repertoire was sequenced with immunoSEQ multiplex PCR; TCRdb's copy has only in-frame clones and lacks some. Of roughly 99,000 clones in the sample, around 86% were seen once. The specimen was PBMCs, collected 255 days after intestinal transplant. The chain is built from TRBV19 and TRBJ1-5, with TRBD1 identical over 8 bases. This TCR was sampled from a human patient who received an intestinal transplant, so some T cells may come from the graft donor. CDR3 nucleotide sequence: TGTGCCAGTAGTACCCGGACAGGGCATAGCAATCAGCCCCAGCATTTT. Protein sequence: CASSTRTGHSNQPQHF.